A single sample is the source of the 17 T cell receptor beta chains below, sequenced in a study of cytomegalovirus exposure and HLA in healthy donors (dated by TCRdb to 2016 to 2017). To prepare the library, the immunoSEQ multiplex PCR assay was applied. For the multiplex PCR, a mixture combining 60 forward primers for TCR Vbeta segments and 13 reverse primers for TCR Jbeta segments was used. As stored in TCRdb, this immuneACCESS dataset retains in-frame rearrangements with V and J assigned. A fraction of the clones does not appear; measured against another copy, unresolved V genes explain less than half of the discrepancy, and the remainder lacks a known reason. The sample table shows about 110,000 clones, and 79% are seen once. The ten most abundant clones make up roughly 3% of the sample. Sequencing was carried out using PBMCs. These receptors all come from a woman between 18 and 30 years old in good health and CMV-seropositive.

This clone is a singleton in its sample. The CDR3 DNA follows: TGTGCCAGTAGTATTTCAAGGACTAGCGTGTCTGGGGCCAACGTCCTGACTTTC. It is translated as CASSISRTSVSGANVLTF. The V call is TRBV19, the J call TRBJ2-6; 9 nucleotides line up with TRBD2. Germline assignment: CDR1 LNHDA and CDR2 SQIVND (reference sequence). V gave up 3 bases and J gave up 1 base; unmatched junction bases: 7. The CDR3 totals 18 residues.

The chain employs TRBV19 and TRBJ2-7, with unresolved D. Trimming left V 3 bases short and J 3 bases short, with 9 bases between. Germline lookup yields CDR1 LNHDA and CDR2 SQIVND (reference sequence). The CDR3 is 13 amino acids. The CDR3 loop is CASSMGRIYEQYF. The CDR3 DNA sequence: TGTGCCAGTAGTATGGGCAGGATCTACGAGCAGTACTTC.

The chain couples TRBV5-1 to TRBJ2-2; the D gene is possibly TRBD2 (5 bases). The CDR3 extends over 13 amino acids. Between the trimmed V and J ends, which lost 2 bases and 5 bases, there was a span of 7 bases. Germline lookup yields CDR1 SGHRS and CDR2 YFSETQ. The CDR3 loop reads CASSFGDTGELFF. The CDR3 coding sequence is TGCGCCAGCAGCTTCGGGGATACCGGGGAGCTGTTTTTT.

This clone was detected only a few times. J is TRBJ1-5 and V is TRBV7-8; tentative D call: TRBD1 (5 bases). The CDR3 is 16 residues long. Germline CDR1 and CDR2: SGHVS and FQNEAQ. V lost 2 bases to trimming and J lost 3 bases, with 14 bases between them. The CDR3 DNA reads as TGTGCCAGCAGCTTAAACAGGTACGAAGACAATCAGCCCCAGCATTTT. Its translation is CASSLNRYEDNQPQHF. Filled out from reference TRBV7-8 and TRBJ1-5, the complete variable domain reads GAGVSQSPRYKVAKRGQDVALRCDPISGHVSLFWYQQALGQGPEFLTYFQNEAQLDKSGLPSDRFFAERPEGSVSTLKIQRTQQEDSAVYLCASSLNRYEDNQPQHFGDGTRLSIL.

CDR3 sequence: CASSLTGESQETQYF. The DNA of the CDR3 is TGTGCCAGCAGCTTGACAGGGGAGTCGCAAGAGACCCAGTACTTC. The chain employs TRBV5-4 and TRBJ2-5; TRBD1 matches 7 bases. The CDR3 length is 15 residues. Trimming at V came to 1 base and at J to 2 bases, leaving 5 bases not matched to a gene. Per the germline V gene, CDR1 is SGHNT and CDR2 is YYREEE (reference sequence).

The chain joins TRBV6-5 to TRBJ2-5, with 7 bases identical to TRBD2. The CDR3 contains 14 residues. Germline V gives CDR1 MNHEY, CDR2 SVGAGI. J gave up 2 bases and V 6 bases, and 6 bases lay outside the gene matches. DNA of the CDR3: TGTGCCAGCAGGCCCCTAGCGGCTCAAGAGACCCAGTACTTC. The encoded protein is CASRPLAAQETQYF.

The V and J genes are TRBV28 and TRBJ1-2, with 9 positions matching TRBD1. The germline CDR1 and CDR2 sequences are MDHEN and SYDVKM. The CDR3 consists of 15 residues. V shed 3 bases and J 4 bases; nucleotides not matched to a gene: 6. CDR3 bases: TGTGCCAGCAGTTTCCCGGGACAGGGAAGCTATGGCTACACCTTC. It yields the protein CASSFPGQGSYGYTF.

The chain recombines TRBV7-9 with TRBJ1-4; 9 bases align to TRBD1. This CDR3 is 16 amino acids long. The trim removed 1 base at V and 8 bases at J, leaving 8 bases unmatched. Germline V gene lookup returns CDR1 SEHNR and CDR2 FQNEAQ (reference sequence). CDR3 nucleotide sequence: TGTGCCAGCAGCTTAGAGGGACAGGGAGGGCGCGAAAAACTGTTTTTT. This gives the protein CASSLEGQGGREKLFF.

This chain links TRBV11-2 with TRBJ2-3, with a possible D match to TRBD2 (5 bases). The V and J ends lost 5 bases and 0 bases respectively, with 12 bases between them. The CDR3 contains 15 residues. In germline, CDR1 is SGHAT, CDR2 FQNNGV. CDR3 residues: CASSRLAASTDTQYF. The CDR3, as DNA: TGTGCCAGCAGCCGCCTAGCAGCTAGCACAGATACGCAGTATTTT.

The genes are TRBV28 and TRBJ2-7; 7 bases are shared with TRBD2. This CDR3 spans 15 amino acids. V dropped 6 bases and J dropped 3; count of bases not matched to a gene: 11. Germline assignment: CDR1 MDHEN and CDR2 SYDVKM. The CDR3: CASSPSGKRGYEQYF. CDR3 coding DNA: TGTGCCAGCAGCCCCAGCGGGAAGAGGGGCTACGAGCAGTACTTC.

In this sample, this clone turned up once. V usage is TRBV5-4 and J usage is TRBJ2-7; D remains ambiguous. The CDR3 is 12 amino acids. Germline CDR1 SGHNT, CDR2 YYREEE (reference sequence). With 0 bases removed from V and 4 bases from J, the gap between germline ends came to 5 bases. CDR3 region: CASSLDYYEQYF. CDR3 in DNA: TGTGCCAGCAGCTTGGACTATTACGAGCAGTACTTC.

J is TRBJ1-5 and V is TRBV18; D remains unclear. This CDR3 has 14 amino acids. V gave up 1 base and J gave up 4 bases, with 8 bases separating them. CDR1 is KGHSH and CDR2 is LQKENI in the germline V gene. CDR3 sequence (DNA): TGTGCCAGCTCACCACTTAACAGAAATCAGCCCCAGCATTTT. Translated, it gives CASSPLNRNQPQHF. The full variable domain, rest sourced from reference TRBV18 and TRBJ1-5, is NAGVMQNPRHLVRRRGQEARLRCSPMKGHSHVYWYRQLPEEGLKFMVYLQKENIIDESGMPKERFSAEFPKEGPSILRIQQVVRGDSAAYFCASSPLNRNQPQHFGDGTRLSIL.

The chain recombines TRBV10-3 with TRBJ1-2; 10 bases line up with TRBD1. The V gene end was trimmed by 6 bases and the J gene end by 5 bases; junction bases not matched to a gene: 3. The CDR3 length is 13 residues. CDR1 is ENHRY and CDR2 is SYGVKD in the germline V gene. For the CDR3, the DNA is TGTGCCATCAGATGGACAGGGGGGTATGGCTACACCTTC. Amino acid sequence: CAIRWTGGYGYTF.

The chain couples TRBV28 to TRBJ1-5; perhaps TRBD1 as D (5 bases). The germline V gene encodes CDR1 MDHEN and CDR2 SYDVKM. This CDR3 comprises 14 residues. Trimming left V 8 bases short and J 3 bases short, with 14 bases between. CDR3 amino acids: CASQLGGYNQPQHF. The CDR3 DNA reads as TGTGCCAGCCAACTGGGGGGGTACAATCAGCCCCAGCATTTT.

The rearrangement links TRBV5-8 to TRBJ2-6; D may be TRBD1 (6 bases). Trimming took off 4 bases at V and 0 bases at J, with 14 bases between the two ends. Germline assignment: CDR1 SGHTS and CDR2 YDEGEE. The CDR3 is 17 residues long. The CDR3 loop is CASSPDRIYSGANVLTF. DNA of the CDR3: TGTGCCAGCAGCCCGGACAGAATATACTCTGGGGCCAACGTCCTGACTTTC.

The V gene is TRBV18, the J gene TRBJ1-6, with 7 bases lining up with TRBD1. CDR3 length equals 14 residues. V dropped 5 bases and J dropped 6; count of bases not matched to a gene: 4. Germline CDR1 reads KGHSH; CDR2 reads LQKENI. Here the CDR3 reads CASSETGINSPLHF. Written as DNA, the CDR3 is TGTGCCAGCTCAGAGACAGGGATTAATTCACCCCTCCACTTT. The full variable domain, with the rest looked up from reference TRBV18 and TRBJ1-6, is NAGVMQNPRHLVRRRGQEARLRCSPMKGHSHVYWYRQLPEEGLKFMVYLQKENIIDESGMPKERFSAEFPKEGPSILRIQQVVRGDSAAYFCASSETGINSPLHFGNGTRLTVT.

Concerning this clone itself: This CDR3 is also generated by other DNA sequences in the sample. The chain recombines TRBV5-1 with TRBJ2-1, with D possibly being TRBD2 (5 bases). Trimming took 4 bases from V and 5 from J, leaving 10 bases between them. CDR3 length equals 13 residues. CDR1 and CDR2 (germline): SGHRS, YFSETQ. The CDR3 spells CASSPGLNNEQFF. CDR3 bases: TGCGCCAGCAGCCCCGGACTGAACAATGAGCAGTTCTTC.